This T cell receptor (beta chain) was captured in a study of cytotoxic CD8 clonotypes in ibrutinib-treated CLL. TCR beta libraries used roughly 1.8 micrograms of DNA from cryopreserved PBMCs. Regarding this clone: The antigen remains undetermined.

The data were produced by immunoSEQ multiplex PCR, yet TCRdb's version contains in-frame clones alone and is incomplete. The sample lists just over 65,000 clones; 68% were seen once. General observations from the study: Researchers report that baseline clonality outpaced age-matched healthy donors and tracked circulating CD8+ T-cell counts. Clonotypes that were public were uncommon, and they contracted or stayed stable on treatment.

CDR1 and CDR2 (germline): SGHRS, YFSETQ. CDR3 size: 15 residues. The trim removed 2 bases at V and 5 bases at J, leaving 8 bases unmatched. The clonotype was recovered from a human donor with chronic lymphocytic leukemia. Source: PBMCs, taken after 12 months of ibrutinib treatment. The rearrangement links TRBV5-1 to TRBJ1-2; TRBD1 agrees at 8 bases. CDR3 loop: CASSFSDRGLYGYTF. The CDR3 nucleotides are TGCGCCAGCAGCTTCTCAGACAGGGGTCTGTATGGCTACACCTTC.